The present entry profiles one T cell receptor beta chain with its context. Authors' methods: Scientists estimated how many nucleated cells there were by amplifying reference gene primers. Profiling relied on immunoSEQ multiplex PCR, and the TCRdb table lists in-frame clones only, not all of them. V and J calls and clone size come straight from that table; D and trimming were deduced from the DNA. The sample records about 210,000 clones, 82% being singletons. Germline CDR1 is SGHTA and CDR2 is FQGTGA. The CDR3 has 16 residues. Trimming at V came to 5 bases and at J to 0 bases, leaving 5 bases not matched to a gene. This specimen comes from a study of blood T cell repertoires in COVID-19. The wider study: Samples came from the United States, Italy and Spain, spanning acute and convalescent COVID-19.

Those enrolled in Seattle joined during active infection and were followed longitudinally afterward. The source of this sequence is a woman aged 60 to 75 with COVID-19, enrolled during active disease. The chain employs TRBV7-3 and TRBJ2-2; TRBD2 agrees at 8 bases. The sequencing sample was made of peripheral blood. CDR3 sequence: CASSVHGGANTGELFF. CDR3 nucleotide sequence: TGTGCCAGCAGCGTCCACGGGGGGGCGAACACCGGGGAGCTGTTTTTT.